This T cell receptor (beta chain) was sequenced for a study of T cells after yellow fever vaccination. The study, taken as a whole, reports: The CD4 and CD8 compartments had a small share of their clonotypes in common.

As regards this clonotype: Antigen specificity is unknown.

Trimming removed 2 bases from V and 2 bases from J, with 10 bases in between. This CDR3 is 15 amino acids long. CDR1 is SGHTA and CDR2 is FQGTGA in the germline V gene. In TCRdb, the 5' RACE reads were re-called with MiXCR into one record per CDR3 protein. The table shows approximately 610,000 distinct CDR3 sequences, with around 17% occurring only once. This chain joins TRBV7-3 and TRBJ1-3; the D gene is possibly TRBD1 (5 bases). The sequence derives from a man between 18 and 35 years old who received the YFV17D yellow fever vaccine. The sample in question was PBMCs, obtained about 5 days after the first yellow fever vaccination. The CDR3 DNA sequence: TGTGCCAGCAGCTTATCCCCAGGGCCTGGAAACACCATATATTTT. This encodes CASSLSPGPGNTIYF.